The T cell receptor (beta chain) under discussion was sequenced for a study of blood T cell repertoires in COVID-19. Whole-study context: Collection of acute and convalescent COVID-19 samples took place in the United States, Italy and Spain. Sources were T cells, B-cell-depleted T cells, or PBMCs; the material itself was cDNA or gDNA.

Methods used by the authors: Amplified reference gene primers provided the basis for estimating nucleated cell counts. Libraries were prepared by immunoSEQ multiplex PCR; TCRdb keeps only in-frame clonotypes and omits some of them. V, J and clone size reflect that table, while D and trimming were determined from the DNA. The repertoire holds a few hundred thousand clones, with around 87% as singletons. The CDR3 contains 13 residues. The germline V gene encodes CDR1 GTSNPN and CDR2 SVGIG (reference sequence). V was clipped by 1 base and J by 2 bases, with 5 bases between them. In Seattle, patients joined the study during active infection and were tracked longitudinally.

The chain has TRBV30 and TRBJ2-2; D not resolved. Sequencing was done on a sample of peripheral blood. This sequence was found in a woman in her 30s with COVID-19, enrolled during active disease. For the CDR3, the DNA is TGTGCCTGGAGTGCTTCCAACACCGGGGAGCTGTTTTTT. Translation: CAWSASNTGELFF.